This T cell receptor (beta chain) was identified in a study of T cells in Graves' hyperthyroidism and ophthalmopathy. Overall study results and limits: A model of 13 V-J features distinguished ophthalmopathy from stable hyperthyroidism.

Amplification yielded TCR beta CDR3 regions, with RNA transcripts as the source. TCR CDR3 regions were first amplified by RT-PCR with HTBI primers. MiXCR was run by TCRdb on the multiplex PCR reads, yielding one entry per CDR3 protein. Among 400,000 or so distinct CDR3 sequences listed, roughly an eighth were seen once. This CDR3 is 15 amino acids long. V was clipped by 0 bases and J by 7 bases; unmatched bases: 4. The germline V gene encodes CDR1 SQVTM and CDR2 ANQGSEA. Each 10 ml fresh peripheral blood draw supplied the PBMCs. In its sample, this clonotype was seen a few times. Its antigen is not known.

The TCR originated in a man aged 45-60 years with Graves' ophthalmopathy. This chain connects TRBV29-1 to TRBJ2-2; 11 nucleotides align to TRBD2. The specimen sequenced was blood. In DNA, the CDR3 is TGCAGCGTTGAAGATCTTGGGACTAGCGGCGGGGAGCTGTTTTTT. This translates into CSVEDLGTSGGELFF.